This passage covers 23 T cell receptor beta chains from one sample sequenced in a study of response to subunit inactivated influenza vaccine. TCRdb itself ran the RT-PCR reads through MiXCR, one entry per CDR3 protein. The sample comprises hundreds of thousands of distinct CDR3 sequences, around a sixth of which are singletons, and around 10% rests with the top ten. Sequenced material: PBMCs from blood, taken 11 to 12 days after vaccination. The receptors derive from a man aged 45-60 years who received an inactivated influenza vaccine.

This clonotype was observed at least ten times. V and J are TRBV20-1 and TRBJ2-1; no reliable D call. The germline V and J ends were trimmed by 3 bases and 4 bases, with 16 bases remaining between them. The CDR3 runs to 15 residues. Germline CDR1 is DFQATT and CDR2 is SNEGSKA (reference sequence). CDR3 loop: CSASGYLKLYNEQFF. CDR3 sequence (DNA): TGCAGTGCTAGCGGATACTTAAAGTTATACAATGAGCAGTTCTTC.

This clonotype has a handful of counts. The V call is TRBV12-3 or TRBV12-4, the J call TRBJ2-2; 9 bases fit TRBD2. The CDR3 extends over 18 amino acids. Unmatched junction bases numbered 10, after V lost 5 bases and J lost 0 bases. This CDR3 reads CASSPPRAGGSNTGELFF. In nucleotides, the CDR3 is TGTGCCAGCAGTCCACCCCGAGCGGGGGGCTCGAACACCGGGGAGCTGTTTTTT.

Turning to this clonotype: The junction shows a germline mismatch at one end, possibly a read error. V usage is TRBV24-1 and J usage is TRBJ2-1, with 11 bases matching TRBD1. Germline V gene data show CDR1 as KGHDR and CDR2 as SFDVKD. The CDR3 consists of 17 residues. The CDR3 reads CATSYLPGQGANNAQFF. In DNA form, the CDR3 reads TGTGCGACCAGTTATCTCCCAGGACAGGGGGCCAACAATGCGCAGTTCTTC.

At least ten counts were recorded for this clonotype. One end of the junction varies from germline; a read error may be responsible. The CDR3 sequence is CASSVGQGDEQYF. The CDR3 nucleotides read TGCGCCAGCAGCGTGGGACAAGGGGACGAGCAGTACTTC. The J gene is TRBJ2-7, the V gene TRBV9, with TRBD1 as a possible D gene (6 bases). Germline CDR1 and CDR2: SGDLS and YYNGEE. This CDR3 spans 13 amino acids.

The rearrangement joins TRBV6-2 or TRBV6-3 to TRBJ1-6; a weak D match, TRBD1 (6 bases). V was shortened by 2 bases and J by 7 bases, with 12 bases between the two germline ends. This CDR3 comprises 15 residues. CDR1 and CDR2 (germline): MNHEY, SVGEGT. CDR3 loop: CASSYRRGQNSPLHF. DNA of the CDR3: TGTGCCAGCAGTTACCGCAGGGGTCAAAATTCACCCCTCCACTTT.

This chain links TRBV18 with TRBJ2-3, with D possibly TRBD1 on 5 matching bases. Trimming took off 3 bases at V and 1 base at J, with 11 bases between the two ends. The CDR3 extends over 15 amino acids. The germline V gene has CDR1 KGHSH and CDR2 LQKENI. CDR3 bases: TGTGCCAGCTCACCCAGGGTTGGGGGCACAGATACGCAGTATTTT. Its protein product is CASSPRVGGTDTQYF. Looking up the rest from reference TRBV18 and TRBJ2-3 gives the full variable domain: NAGVMQNPRHLVRRRGQEARLRCSPMKGHSHVYWYRQLPEEGLKFMVYLQKENIIDESGMPKERFSAEFPKEGPSILRIQQVVRGDSAAYFCASSPRVGGTDTQYFGPGTRLTVL.

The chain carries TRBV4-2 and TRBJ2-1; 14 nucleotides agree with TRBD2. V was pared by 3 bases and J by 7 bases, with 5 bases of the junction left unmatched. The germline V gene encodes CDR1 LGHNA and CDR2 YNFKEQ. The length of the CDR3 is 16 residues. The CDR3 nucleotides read TGTGCCAGCAGCCAGACTAGCGGGAGGGTCTGGAATGAGCAGTTCTTC. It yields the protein CASSQTSGRVWNEQFF.

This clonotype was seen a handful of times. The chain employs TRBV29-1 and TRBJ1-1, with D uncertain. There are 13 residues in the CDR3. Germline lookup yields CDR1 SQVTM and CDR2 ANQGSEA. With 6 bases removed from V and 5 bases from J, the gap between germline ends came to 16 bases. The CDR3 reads CSVEPGRRTEAFF. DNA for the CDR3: TGCAGCGTCGAGCCTGGGCGGCGGACTGAAGCTTTCTTT.

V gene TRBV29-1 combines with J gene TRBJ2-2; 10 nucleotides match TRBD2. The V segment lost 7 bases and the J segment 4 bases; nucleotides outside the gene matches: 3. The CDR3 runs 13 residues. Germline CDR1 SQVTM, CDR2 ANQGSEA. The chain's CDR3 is CSASGSGTGELFF. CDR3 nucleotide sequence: TGCAGCGCTAGCGGGAGCGGCACCGGGGAGCTGTTTTTT.

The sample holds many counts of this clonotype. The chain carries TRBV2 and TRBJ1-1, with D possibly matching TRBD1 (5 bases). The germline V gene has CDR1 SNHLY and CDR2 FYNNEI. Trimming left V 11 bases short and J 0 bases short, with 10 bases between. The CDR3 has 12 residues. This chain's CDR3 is CAGGNMNTEAFF. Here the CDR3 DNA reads TGTGCCGGGGGAAACATGAACACTGAAGCTTTCTTT. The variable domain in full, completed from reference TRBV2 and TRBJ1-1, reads EPEVTQTPSHQVTQMGQEVILRCVPISNHLYFYWYRQILGQKVEFLVSFYNNEISEKSEIFDDQFSVERPDGSNFTLKIRSTKLEDSAMYFCAGGNMNTEAFFGQGTRLTVV.

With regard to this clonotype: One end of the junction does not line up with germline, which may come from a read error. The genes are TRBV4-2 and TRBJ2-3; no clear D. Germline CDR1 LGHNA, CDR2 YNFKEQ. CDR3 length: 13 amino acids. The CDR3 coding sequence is TGTGCCAGCAGCCAGGTCAGCACAGATACGCGGTATTTT. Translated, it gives CASSQVSTDTRYF.

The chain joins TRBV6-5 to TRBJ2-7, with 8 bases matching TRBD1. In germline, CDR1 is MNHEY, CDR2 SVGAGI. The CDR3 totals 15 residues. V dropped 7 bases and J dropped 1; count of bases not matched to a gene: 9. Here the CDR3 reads CASTTRGDRSYEQYF. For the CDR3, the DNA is TGTGCCAGCACCACTCGAGGGGACAGGTCCTACGAGCAGTACTTC.

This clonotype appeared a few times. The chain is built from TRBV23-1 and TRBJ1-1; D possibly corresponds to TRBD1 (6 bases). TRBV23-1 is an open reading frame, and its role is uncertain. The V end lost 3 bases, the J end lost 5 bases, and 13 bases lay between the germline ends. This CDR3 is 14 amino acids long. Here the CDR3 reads CASSHPRGGTEAFF. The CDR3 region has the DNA TGCGCCAGCAGTCATCCCAGGGGAGGGACTGAAGCTTTCTTT.

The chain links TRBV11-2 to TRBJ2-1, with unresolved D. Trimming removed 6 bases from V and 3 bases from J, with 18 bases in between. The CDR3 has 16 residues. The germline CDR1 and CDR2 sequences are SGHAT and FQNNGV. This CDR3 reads CASSHLSGRIYNEQFF. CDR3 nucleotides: TGTGCCAGCAGTCACCTCTCTGGACGCATCTACAATGAGCAGTTCTTC.

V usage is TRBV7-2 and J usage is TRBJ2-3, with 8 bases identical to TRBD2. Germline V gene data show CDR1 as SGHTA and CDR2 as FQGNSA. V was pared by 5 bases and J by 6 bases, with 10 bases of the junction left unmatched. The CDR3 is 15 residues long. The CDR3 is CASSLWGLVGDTQYF. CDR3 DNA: TGTGCCAGCAGCCTATGGGGACTAGTTGGGGATACGCAGTATTTT.

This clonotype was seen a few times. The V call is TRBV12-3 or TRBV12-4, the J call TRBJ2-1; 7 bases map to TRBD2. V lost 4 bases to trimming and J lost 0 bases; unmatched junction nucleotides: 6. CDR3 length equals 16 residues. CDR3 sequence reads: CASSSSGIDSYNEQFF. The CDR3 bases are TGTGCCAGCAGTTCAAGCGGGATAGACTCCTACAATGAGCAGTTCTTC.

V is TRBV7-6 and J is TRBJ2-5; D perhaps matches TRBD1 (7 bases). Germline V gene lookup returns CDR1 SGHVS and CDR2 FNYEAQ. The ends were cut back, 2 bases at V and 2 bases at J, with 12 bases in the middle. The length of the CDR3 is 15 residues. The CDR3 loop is CASSLWSGGQETQYF. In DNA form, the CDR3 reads TGTGCCAGCAGCTTATGGTCAGGGGGGCAAGAGACCCAGTACTTC.

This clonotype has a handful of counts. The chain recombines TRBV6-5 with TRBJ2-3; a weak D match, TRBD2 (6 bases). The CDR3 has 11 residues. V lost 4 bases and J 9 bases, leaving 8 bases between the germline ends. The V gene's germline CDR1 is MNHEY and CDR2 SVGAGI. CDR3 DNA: TGTGCCAGCAGTTCTACTAGCACGCAGTATTTT. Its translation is CASSSTSTQYF.

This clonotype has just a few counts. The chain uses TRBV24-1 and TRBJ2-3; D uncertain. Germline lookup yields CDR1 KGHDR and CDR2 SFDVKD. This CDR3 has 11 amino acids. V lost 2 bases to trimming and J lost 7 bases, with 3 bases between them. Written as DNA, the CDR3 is TGTGCCACCAGTGATTCGAATACGCAGTATTTT. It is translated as CATSDSNTQYF.

In DNA form, the CDR3 reads TGTGCCACTGGCATTACCCAGGTCGGTGGATACTTC. It codes for CATGITQVGGYF. The rearrangement joins TRBV2 to TRBJ2-7; D is undetermined. The length of the CDR3 is 12 residues. V dropped 10 bases and J dropped 13 bases, with 23 bases sitting between them. Germline V gene data show CDR1 as SNHLY and CDR2 as FYNNEI.

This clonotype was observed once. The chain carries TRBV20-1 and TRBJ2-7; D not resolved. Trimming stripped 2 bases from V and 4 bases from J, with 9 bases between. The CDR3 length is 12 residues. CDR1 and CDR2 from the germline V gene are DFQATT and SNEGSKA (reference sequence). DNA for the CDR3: TGCAGTGCTAGAAACGTGGGGTACGAGCAGTACTTC. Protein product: CSARNVGYEQYF.

The CDR3 loop is CASSQIPGGGPSYEQYF. The CDR3 region has the DNA TGTGCCAGCAGCCAGATCCCAGGGGGGGGCCCTTCCTACGAGCAGTACTTC. V is TRBV7-6 and J is TRBJ2-7; D tentatively fits TRBD1 or TRBD2 (7 bases each). V lost 5 bases and J lost 1, with 21 bases in between. There are 17 residues in the CDR3. Germline values: CDR1 SGHVS, CDR2 FNYEAQ.

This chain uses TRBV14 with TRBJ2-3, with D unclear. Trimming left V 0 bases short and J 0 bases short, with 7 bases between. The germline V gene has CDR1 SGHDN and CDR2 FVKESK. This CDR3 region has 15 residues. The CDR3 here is CASSQESRSTDTQYF. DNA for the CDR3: TGTGCCAGCAGCCAAGAGTCTAGGAGCACAGATACGCAGTATTTT.